The source of this TCR beta chain is a study of cytomegalovirus exposure and HLA in healthy donors. Notes on the study in general: The availability of immune exposure information extended only to CMV serostatus. The authors considered a cluster of highly shared sequence variants likely to be a sequencing artifact.

With 60 Vbeta and 13 Jbeta primers, the PCR was carried out. Profiled with immunoSEQ multiplex PCR; TCRdb holds only in-frame clones, not every one. The sample lists fewer than 95,000 clones, roughly two thirds occurring once. V lost 5 bases and J lost 6; bases outside the gene matches: 10. The V gene's germline CDR1 is SNHLY and CDR2 FYNNEI. This CDR3 comprises 15 residues. Concerning this clone: What it binds is not known.

The TCR was taken from a woman in her thirties or forties in good health and CMV-seropositive. J is TRBJ2-1 and V is TRBV2, with 7 bases that match TRBD1. Sample: PBMCs. The CDR3 reads CASSPGQARSNEQFF. The CDR3 bases are TGTGCCAGCAGTCCTGGACAGGCACGAAGCAATGAGCAGTTCTTC.